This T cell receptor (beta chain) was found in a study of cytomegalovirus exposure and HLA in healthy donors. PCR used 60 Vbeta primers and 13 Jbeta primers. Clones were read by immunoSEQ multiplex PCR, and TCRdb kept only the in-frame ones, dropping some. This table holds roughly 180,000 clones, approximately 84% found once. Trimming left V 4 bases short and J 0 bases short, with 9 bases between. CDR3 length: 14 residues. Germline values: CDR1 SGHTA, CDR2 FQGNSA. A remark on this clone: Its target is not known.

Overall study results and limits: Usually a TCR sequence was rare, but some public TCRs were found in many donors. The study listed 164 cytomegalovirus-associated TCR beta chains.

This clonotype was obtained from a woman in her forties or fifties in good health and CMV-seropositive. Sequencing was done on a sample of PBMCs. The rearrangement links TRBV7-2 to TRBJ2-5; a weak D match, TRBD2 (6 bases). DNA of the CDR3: TGTGCCAGCAGCTCGGGGAGGAACCAAGAGACCCAGTACTTC. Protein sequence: CASSSGRNQETQYF.